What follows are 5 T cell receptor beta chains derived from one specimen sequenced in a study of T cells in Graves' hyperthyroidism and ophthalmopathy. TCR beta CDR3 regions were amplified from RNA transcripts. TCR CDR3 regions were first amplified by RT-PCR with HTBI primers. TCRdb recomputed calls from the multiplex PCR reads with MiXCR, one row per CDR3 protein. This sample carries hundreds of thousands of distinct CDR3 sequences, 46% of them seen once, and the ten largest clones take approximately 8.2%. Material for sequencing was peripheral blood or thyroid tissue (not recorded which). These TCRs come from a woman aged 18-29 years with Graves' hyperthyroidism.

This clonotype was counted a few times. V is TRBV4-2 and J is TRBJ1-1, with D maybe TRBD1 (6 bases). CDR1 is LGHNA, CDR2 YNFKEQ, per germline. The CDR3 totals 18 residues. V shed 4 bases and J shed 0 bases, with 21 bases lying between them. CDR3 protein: CASSPIRAGARLNTEAFF. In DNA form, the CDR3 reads TGTGCCAGCAGCCCGATTAGGGCAGGGGCAAGACTGAACACTGAAGCTTTCTTT.

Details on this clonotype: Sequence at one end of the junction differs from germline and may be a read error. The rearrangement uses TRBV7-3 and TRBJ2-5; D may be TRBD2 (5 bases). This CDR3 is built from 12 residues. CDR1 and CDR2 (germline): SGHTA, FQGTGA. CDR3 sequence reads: CTSRDQRETQYF. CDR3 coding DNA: TGTACCAGCAGAGATCAGCGGGAGACCCAGTACTTC.

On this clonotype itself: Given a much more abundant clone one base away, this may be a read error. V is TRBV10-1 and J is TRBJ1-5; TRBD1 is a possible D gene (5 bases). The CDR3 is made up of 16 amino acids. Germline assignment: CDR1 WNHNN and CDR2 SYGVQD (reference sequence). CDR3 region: CASRAIRVYSTQPQHF. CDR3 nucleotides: TGCGCCAGCAGGGCAATCAGGGTTTATAGCACTCAGCCCCAGCATTTT.

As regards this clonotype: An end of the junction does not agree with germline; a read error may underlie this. The CDR3 DNA reads TGTGCCAGCACTGAAGTACTTTGGACTGGAAACGCCGTATATTTT. Protein: CASTEVLWTGNAVYF. The rearrangement joins TRBV25-1 to TRBJ1-3; D unresolved. The CDR3 covers 15 residues. The germline CDR1 and CDR2 sequences are MGHDK and SYGVNS. The whole variable domain, remainder taken from reference TRBV25-1 and TRBJ1-3, is EADIYQTPRYLVIGTGKKITLECSQTMGHDKMYWYQQDPGMELHLIHYSYGVNSTEKGDLSSESTVSRIRTEHFPLTLESARPSHTSQYLCASTEVLWTGNAVYFGEGSWLTVV.

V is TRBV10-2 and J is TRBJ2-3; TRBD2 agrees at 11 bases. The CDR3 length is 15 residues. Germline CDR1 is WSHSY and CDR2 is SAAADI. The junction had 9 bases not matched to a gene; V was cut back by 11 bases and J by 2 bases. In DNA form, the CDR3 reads TGCGCCTGCGAGCCGGGACTAGCGGACACAGATACGCAGTATTTT. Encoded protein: CACEPGLADTDTQYF.